This T cell receptor beta chain was documented in a study of cytomegalovirus exposure and HLA in healthy donors. Study at large: The study placed 70% to 85% of its approximately 400 genotyped donors in the Caucasian-associated ancestry cluster.

Trimming stripped 4 bases from V and 1 base from J, with 17 bases between. CDR3 length: 17 amino acids. In germline, CDR1 is MNHNS, CDR2 SASEGT. With respect to this clone: The target antigen is unknown.

General study findings and limits: The authors listed 150 or so TCR beta chains as cytomegalovirus-associated.

It was with 60 Vbeta and 13 Jbeta primers that the PCR ran. The assay was immunoSEQ multiplex PCR, and TCRdb's table has in-frame clones only and misses some. The profile covers around 150,000 clones, with approximately 73% appearing a single time and roughly 1.4% taken by the ten largest. The J gene is TRBJ2-1, the V gene TRBV6-1; D uncertain. The sequence was collected from a man aged 50 to 60 in good health and CMV-seronegative. Specimen: PBMCs. The CDR3: CASSGGSALNSYNEQFF. For the CDR3, the DNA is TGTGCCAGCAGTGGAGGATCAGCCCTTAATTCCTACAATGAGCAGTTCTTC.